Each of the 7 T cell receptor beta chains below was sequenced from the same sample in a study of graft-versus-host responses after intestinal transplantation. Method: immunoSEQ multiplex PCR; TCRdb's copy keeps in-frame clones and lacks some. This table holds 57,000 or so clones, about 90% found once. The material sequenced was PBMCs, taken around 120 days after intestinal transplantation. All receptors derive from a human patient who received an intestinal transplant, so some T cells may come from the graft donor.

The V and J genes are TRBV7-6 and TRBJ1-2; TRBD1 is a possible D gene (5 bases). The germline V gene has CDR1 SGHVS and CDR2 FNYEAQ. Deletions cut 4 bases from V and 3 bases from J, with 24 bases between. This CDR3 has 18 amino acids. The CDR3 loop is CASSYLARPGLFDYGYTF. CDR3 DNA: TGTGCCAGCAGCTACCTAGCACGGCCAGGGCTGTTCGACTATGGCTACACCTTC.

V is TRBV20-1 and J is TRBJ2-7, with D tentatively TRBD1 (5 bases). Germline values: CDR1 DFQATT, CDR2 SNEGSKA (reference sequence). Deletions cut 3 bases from V and 5 bases from J, with 8 bases between. This CDR3 has 11 amino acids. CDR3 amino acids: CSASRDDEQYF. The DNA for the CDR3 is TGCAGTGCTAGCAGGGATGACGAGCAGTACTTC.

V usage is TRBV6-4 and J usage is TRBJ1-5; D unclear. The CDR3 is made up of 16 amino acids. The V end was cut by 5 bases, the J end by 0 bases, with 14 bases between. Germline assignment: CDR1 MRHNA and CDR2 SNTAGT. The CDR3 DNA is TGTGCCAGCAGTCGAAAACAGAAGAGTAGCAATCAGCCCCAGCATTTT. This gives the protein CASSRKQKSSNQPQHF.

V gene TRBV29-1 combines with J gene TRBJ2-7, with 7 bases identical to TRBD2. V was pared by 7 bases and J by 3 bases, with 9 bases of the junction left unmatched. The CDR3 totals 13 residues. Germline V gene data show CDR1 as SQVTM and CDR2 as ANQGSEA. In nucleotides, the CDR3 is TGCAGCGCCCGGGGGGAAAGTGGCTACGAGCAGTACTTC. Its translation is CSARGESGYEQYF.

The genes are TRBV30 and TRBJ1-2; D uncertain. V lost 0 bases, J lost 9 bases, and 11 bases lay in between. Germline-derived CDR1 and CDR2 are GTSNPN and SVGIG (reference sequence). This CDR3 has 12 residues. The CDR3 coding sequence is TGTGCCTGGAGTGTCTCCCTTTTGCGCTACACCTTC. This codes for CAWSVSLLRYTF.

CDR3 in DNA: TGTGCCAGCAGCTTAACGAGGATCCAGGGAGGGAAACTGTTTTTT. Translation: CASSLTRIQGGKLFF. This chain uses TRBV7-3 with TRBJ1-4, with a possible D match to TRBD1 (5 bases). This CDR3 contains 15 residues. Trimming stripped 0 bases from V and 11 bases from J, with 16 bases between. Germline values: CDR1 SGHTA, CDR2 FQGTGA. The variable domain in full, completed from reference TRBV7-3 and TRBJ1-4, reads GAGVSQTPSNKVTEKGKYVELRCDPISGHTALYWYRQSLGQGPEFLIYFQGTGAADDSGLPNDRFFAVRPEGSVSTLKIQRTERGDSAVYLCASSLTRIQGGKLFFGSGTQLSVL.

This clone was seen a handful of times. V gene TRBV7-2 combines with J gene TRBJ2-7, with 8 bases identical to TRBD1. The CDR3 contains 14 residues. Germline trimming cut 7 bases from V and 3 bases from J; bases unmatched to any gene: 8. Per germline, CDR1 SGHTA and CDR2 FQGNSA. Here the CDR3 DNA reads TGTGCCAGCACCCTTAGGACAGGGAGCTACGAGCAGTACTTC. It specifies CASTLRTGSYEQYF.